Listed below are T cell receptor beta chains from one sample, sequenced in a study of CD8+ T cells in alopecia areata. Data came from immunoSEQ multiplex PCR; TCRdb stores just in-frame clones and leaves some out. The sample holds about 200,000 clones, under 80% seen once. The specimen comprised CD4+ T cells sorted from blood, sampled between weeks 47 and 50, from a patient treated with tofacitinib. Receptor source: a human donor with alopecia areata. Each CDR3 is given with its conserved first and last residue. D genes are given only for firm matches. Part of the rows lack a size; the others show once, few, many or a class for expanded clones.

clone size,D gene,V gene,J gene,CDR3 DNA,CDR3 protein
-,-,TRBV30,TRBJ1-2,TGTGCCTGGTTCAGGGTCAATGATGGCTACACCTTC,CAWFRVNDGYTF
-,-,TRBV30,TRBJ2-4,TGTGCCTGGACTTCTTCACGAAGGGATCCCGATCAGTACTTC,CAWTSSRRDPDQYF
-,TRBD1,TRBV29-1,TRBJ2-5,TGCAGCGTTGGGACAGGGGCACTACAAGAGACCCAGTACTTC,CSVGTGALQETQYF
-,-,TRBV5-1,TRBJ2-1,TGCGCCAGCAGTCCGGACTCTAGCAATGAGCAGTTCTTC,CASSPDSSNEQFF
many,-,TRBV4-3,TRBJ2-3,TGCGCCAGCAGCCAAGATGGGGGCGGGACTCAGTATTTT,CASSQDGGGTQYF
-,-,TRBV18,TRBJ1-1,TGTGCCAGCTCACCAAGCGGAAACACTGAAGCTTTCTTT,CASSPSGNTEAFF
few,-,TRBV9,TRBJ1-3,TGTGCCAGCAGGGGACTCCGTGGAAACACCATATATTTT,CASRGLRGNTIYF
-,-,TRBV4-3,TRBJ1-1,TGCGCCAGCAGCCAAGAGCTACAGGGTAGGAACACTGAAGCTTTCTTT,CASSQELQGRNTEAFF
-,-,TRBV29-1,TRBJ1-2,TGCAGCGCCCGACAGACTAAGGGTGGCTACACCTTC,CSARQTKGGYTF
-,TRBD1,TRBV5-1,TRBJ2-1,TGCGCCAGCAGCTTGGACGCAGGGGGTCCCAATGAGCAGTTCTTC,CASSLDAGGPNEQFF
-,-,TRBV30,TRBJ2-6,TGTGCCTGGAGTCGAGGGACAACCATCTCTGGGGCCAACGTCCTGACTTTC,CAWSRGTTISGANVLTF
-,-,TRBV5-1,TRBJ2-5,TGCGCCAGCAGCTTGTACCCGACTGAGACCCAGTACTTC,CASSLYPTETQYF
many,-,TRBV19,TRBJ2-1,TGTGCCAGTAGGTCCTTCGGGGGGACATACAATGAGCAGTTCTTC,CASRSFGGTYNEQFF
-,TRBD1,TRBV29-1,TRBJ1-1,TGCAGCGTTGTCCCCGGACTTACAGGGGGCGGAGGGACTGAAGCTTTCTTT,CSVVPGLTGGGGTEAFF
-,-,TRBV13,TRBJ1-6,TGTGCCAGCAGCTTAGGGAGGCAGGGGAAATCACCCCTCCACTTT,CASSLGRQGKSPLHF
-,-,TRBV25-1,TRBJ1-2,TGTGCCAGCAGGGATTTCTATGGCTACACCTTC,CASRDFYGYTF
few,-,TRBV29-1,TRBJ1-2,TGCAGCGTTGCTCCAGGGTTAGGAGATGGCTACACCTTC,CSVAPGLGDGYTF
-,-,TRBV6-5,TRBJ2-4,TGTGCCAGCAGTCCAGGGCCCAAAAACATTCAGTACTTC,CASSPGPKNIQYF
-,-,TRBV29-1,TRBJ1-1,TGCAGCGTTAGGACTGAAGCTTTCTTT,CSVRTEAFF